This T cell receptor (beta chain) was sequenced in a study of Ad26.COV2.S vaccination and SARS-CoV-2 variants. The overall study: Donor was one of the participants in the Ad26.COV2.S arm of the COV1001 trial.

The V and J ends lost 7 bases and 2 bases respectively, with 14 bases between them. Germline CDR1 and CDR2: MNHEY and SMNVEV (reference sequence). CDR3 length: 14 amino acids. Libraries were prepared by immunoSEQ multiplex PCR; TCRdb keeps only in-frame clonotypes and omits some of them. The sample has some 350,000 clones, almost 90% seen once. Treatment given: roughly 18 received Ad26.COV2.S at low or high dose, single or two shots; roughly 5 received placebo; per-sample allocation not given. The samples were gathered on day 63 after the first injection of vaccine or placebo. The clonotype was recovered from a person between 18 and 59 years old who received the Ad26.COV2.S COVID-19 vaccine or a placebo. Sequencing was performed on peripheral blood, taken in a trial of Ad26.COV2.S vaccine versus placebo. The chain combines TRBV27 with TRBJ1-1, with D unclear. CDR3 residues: CASKTAASNTEAFF. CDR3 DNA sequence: TGTGCCAGCAAAACAGCCGCTTCCAACACTGAAGCTTTCTTT.